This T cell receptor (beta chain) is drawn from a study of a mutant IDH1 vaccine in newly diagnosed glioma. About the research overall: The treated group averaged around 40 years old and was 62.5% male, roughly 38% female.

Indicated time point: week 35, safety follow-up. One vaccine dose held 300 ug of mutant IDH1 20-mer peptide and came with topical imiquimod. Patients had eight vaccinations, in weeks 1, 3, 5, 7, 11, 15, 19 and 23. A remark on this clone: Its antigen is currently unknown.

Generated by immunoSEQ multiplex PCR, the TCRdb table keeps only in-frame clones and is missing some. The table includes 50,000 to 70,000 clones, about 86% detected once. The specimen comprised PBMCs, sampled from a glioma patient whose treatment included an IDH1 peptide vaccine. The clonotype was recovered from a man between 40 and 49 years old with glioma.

The CDR3 is CASRLDRDTGELFF. The DNA of the CDR3 is TGTGCCAGCAGGTTGGACAGAGACACCGGGGAGCTGTTTTTT. The chain joins TRBV2 to TRBJ2-2, with a possible D match to TRBD1 (6 bases). The germline gives CDR1 SNHLY, CDR2 FYNNEI. The CDR3 consists of 14 residues. V was cut by 6 bases and J by 3 bases, with 11 bases left in between.